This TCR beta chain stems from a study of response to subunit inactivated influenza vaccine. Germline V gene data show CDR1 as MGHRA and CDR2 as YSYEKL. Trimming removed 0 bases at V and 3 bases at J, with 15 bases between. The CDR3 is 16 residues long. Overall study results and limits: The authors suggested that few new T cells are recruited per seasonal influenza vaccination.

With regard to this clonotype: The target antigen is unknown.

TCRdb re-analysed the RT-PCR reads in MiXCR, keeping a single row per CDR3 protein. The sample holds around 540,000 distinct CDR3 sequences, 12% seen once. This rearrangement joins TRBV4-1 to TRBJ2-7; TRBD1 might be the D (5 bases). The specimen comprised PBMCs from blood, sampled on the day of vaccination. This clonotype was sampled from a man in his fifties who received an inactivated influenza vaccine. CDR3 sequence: CASSQDRPGSGYEQYF. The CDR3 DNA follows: TGCGCCAGCAGCCAAGATCGGCCAGGGTCGGGCTACGAGCAGTACTTC.